Following are 11 T cell receptor beta chains from one sample sequenced in a study of regulatory T cells in long-lasting Graves disease. Investigators prepared the TCR beta libraries by applying iRepertoire HTBI primers and Arm-PCR of CDR3 regions. A single record per CDR3 protein comes from TCRdb applying MiXCR to the multiplex PCR reads. The repertoire holds about 460,000 distinct CDR3 sequences, with approximately 15% as singletons. Described time point: newly diagnosed GD, antithyroid drugs for less than 3 months. Researchers made the TCR library from RNA that was extracted from PBMCs. The same sample was also used in a study of T cells in Graves' hyperthyroidism and ophthalmopathy.

Here the sequenced sample was peripheral blood mononuclear cells (PBMCs), taken at new diagnosis, from a patient treated with antithyroid drugs. The receptors originated from a woman in her forties or fifties with Graves disease.

This clonotype was seen ten or more times. The chain uses TRBV7-2 and TRBJ2-1; weak D call: TRBD2 (6 bases). Trimming took 2 bases from V and 0 from J, leaving 8 bases between them. The CDR3 spans 15 residues. Germline CDR1 and CDR2: SGHTA and FQGNSA. DNA for the CDR3: TGTGCCAGCAGCTTACTAGCGAACTCCTACAATGAGCAGTTCTTC. Its translation is CASSLLANSYNEQFF.

V usage is TRBV19 and J usage is TRBJ2-2; 11 bases fit TRBD1. CDR3 length equals 16 residues. The J segment lost 5 bases and the V segment lost 5 bases, leaving 7 bases of the junction unmatched. From germline, CDR1 is LNHDA and CDR2 SQIVND (reference sequence). CDR3 protein: CASSPRTGGRTGELFF. CDR3 in DNA: TGTGCCAGTAGTCCCAGGACAGGGGGCCGGACCGGGGAGCTGTTTTTT.

This clonotype has only a few counts. The V gene is TRBV7-3, the J gene TRBJ2-2; a weak D match, TRBD1 (6 bases). Germline V gene data show CDR1 as SGHTA and CDR2 as FQGTGA. The CDR3 extends over 15 amino acids. V was cut by 3 bases and J by 4 bases, with 12 bases left in between. In DNA form, the CDR3 reads TGTGCCAGCAGCTTGGGACATACCACCACCGGGGAGCTGTTTTTT. Protein: CASSLGHTTTGELFF.

There are a few counts of this clonotype. V is TRBV12-3 or TRBV12-4 and J is TRBJ2-7, with D possibly TRBD2 on 7 matching bases. V was cut by 6 bases and J by 2 bases, with 23 bases left in between. The CDR3 totals 17 residues. DNA for the CDR3: TGTGCCAGCAGCTCCTCCTTCTGGGGGGGGGCGCCCTACGAGCAGTACTTC. This sequence encodes CASSSSFWGGAPYEQYF.

This clonotype has at least ten counts. The chain links TRBV28 to TRBJ1-1, with TRBD1 matching over 7 bases. With 8 bases clipped from V and 4 bases from J, the junction kept 10 bases outside the gene matches. Germline V gives CDR1 MDHEN, CDR2 SYDVKM. CDR3 length: 14 amino acids. The CDR3 here is CASRPGPGGTEAFF. The CDR3 coding sequence is TGTGCCAGCCGCCCCGGGCCAGGGGGCACTGAAGCTTTCTTT.

As concerns this clonotype: This may stem from a read error, because a much larger clone lies one nucleotide away. V usage is TRBV5-1 and J usage is TRBJ2-5, with D tentatively TRBD2 (5 bases). This CDR3 comprises 16 residues. Germline loops: CDR1 SGHRS, CDR2 YFSETQ. V was trimmed by 3 bases and J by 5 bases, leaving 20 bases between them. The CDR3 DNA reads as TGCGCCAGCAGCTCTCTCTTGGCGGGCCAGAGGGAGACCCAGTACTTC. It encodes CASSSLLAGQRETQYF.

In its sample, this clonotype was seen a few times. This chain connects TRBV25-1 to TRBJ2-2, with D perhaps matching TRBD1 (5 bases). The CDR3 has 14 amino acids. V shed 8 bases and J shed 4 bases, with 14 bases lying between them. Germline V gene lookup returns CDR1 MGHDK and CDR2 SYGVNS. CDR3 nucleotides: TGTGCCAGCGCGTCTGGGGCTGGCACCGGGGAGCTGTTTTTT. This encodes CASASGAGTGELFF.

There are many counts of this clonotype. An end of the junction does not agree with germline; a read error may underlie this. The rearrangement joins TRBV3-1 to TRBJ1-2; no clear D gene. The CDR3 loop spans 13 amino acids. Germline values: CDR1 LGHDT, CDR2 YNNKEL (reference sequence). The CDR3 sequence is CASSLEGRYGYAF. The CDR3 DNA sequence: TGTGCCAGCAGCCTTGAGGGAAGATATGGCTACGCCTTC. Full variable domain (rest looked up from reference TRBV3-1 and TRBJ1-2): DTAVSQTPKYLVTQMGNDKSIKCEQNLGHDTMYWYKQDSKKFLKIMFSYNNKELIINETVPNRFSPKSPDKAHLNLHINSLELGDSAVYFCASSLEGRYGYAFGSGTRLTVV.

This clonotype appeared once. V and J are TRBV10-1 and TRBJ2-7; 8 bases match TRBD1. Losses at the gene ends were 5 bases for V and 2 bases for J; bases not matched to a gene: 8. CDR3 length: 15 residues. The germline V gene encodes CDR1 WNHNN and CDR2 SYGVQD (reference sequence). The CDR3 coding sequence is TGCGCCAGCAGTTCCGCCGGGACAGGAGCCTACGAGCAGTACTTC. Translating it yields CASSSAGTGAYEQYF.

This clonotype was seen only once. This chain uses TRBV3-1 with TRBJ2-1; a weak D match, TRBD2 (5 bases). Per germline, CDR1 LGHDT and CDR2 YNNKEL (reference sequence). Trimming cost V 1 base and J 6 bases, with 10 bases left between them. This CDR3 region has 14 residues. The CDR3 protein is CASSQADRGNEQFF. As DNA, the CDR3 is TGTGCCAGCAGCCAAGCAGATCGGGGCAATGAGCAGTTCTTC.

V gene TRBV2 combines with J gene TRBJ2-7; 7 positions match TRBD1. After removal of 10 bases from V and 6 bases from J, the junction contained 9 bases not matched to a gene. Germline loops: CDR1 SNHLY, CDR2 FYNNEI. The CDR3 length is 12 residues. The CDR3, as DNA: TGTGCCAAGGGACAGATCTCCGGCGAGCAGTACTTC. It specifies CAKGQISGEQYF.